This record covers a single TCR beta chain. Its antigen is unknown. This record belongs to a study of cytomegalovirus exposure and HLA in healthy donors. This CDR3 is built from 15 residues. Trimming left V 3 bases short and J 2 bases short, with 11 bases between. In germline, CDR1 is SGHTA, CDR2 FQGNSA. 60 Vbeta and 13 Jbeta primers were used in PCR. Measured with immunoSEQ multiplex PCR; TCRdb has only the in-frame clones, and not every one. This repertoire shows roughly 140,000 clones, 60% to 80% found once; its top ten account for 4% to 6%. Study-level findings and limits: When a later analysis was performed, an Asian-associated ancestry cluster reportedly had fewer N-insertions than the roughly 670-donor mean.

The rearrangement links TRBV7-2 to TRBJ1-5; D uncertain. The sequence derives from a woman in her forties or fifties in good health and CMV-seronegative. Sequencing was carried out using PBMCs. The CDR3 region is CASSFTGYGNQPQHF. The DNA of the CDR3 is TGTGCCAGCAGCTTCACCGGGTATGGCAATCAGCCCCAGCATTTT.